The rows below give T cell receptor beta chains drawn from one sample of a study of blood T cell repertoires in COVID-19. The protocol was immunoSEQ multiplex PCR, while the TCRdb copy is restricted to in-frame clones and leaves out a portion. The sample lists some 150,000 clones; around nine tenths were seen once. What was sequenced was peripheral blood. The source is a man between 18 and 29 years old with active or convalescent COVID-19. Both conserved end residues are part of each CDR3. The order of the fields is D gene, V gene, J gene, clone size, CDR3 protein, CDR3 DNA. A D gene is named only where the DNA matches it firmly. Size is omitted from some rows. Given values are once, few, many or a class for expanded clones.

d_gene: TRBD1; v_gene: TRBV5-1; j_gene: TRBJ2-7; abundance: -; CDR3aa: CASSLTGVTYEQYF; CDR3nt: TGCGCCAGCAGCTTGACAGGGGTCACCTACGAGCAGTACTTC
d_gene: -; v_gene: TRBV7-3; j_gene: TRBJ1-1; abundance: few; CDR3aa: CASSLRAGNTEAFF; CDR3nt: TGTGCCAGCAGCTTAAGAGCGGGGAACACTGAAGCTTTCTTT
d_gene: -; v_gene: TRBV11-2; j_gene: TRBJ1-2; abundance: -; CDR3aa: CASSLGPGFYVGYTF; CDR3nt: TGTGCCAGCAGCTTAGGTCCAGGATTTTATGTCGGCTACACCTTC
d_gene: -; v_gene: TRBV9; j_gene: TRBJ2-2; abundance: -; CDR3aa: CASSVGQGGRSNTGELFF; CDR3nt: TGTGCCAGCAGCGTAGGCCAGGGAGGCAGATCGAACACCGGGGAGCTGTTTTTT
d_gene: -; v_gene: TRBV3-1/TRBV3-2; j_gene: TRBJ1-3; abundance: -; CDR3aa: CASSPTGPGNTIYF; CDR3nt: TGTGCCAGCAGCCCCACAGGGCCCGGAAACACCATATATTTT
d_gene: -; v_gene: TRBV5-1; j_gene: TRBJ1-1; abundance: -; CDR3aa: CASSSYRADTEAFF; CDR3nt: TGCGCCAGCAGCTCTTACAGGGCCGACACTGAAGCTTTCTTT
d_gene: -; v_gene: TRBV29-1; j_gene: TRBJ2-1; abundance: -; CDR3aa: CSAGGPRGGEQFF; CDR3nt: TGCAGCGCAGGAGGTCCCAGGGGCGGCGAGCAGTTCTTC
d_gene: TRBD1; v_gene: TRBV4-3; j_gene: TRBJ2-7; abundance: -; CDR3aa: CASSRDRGRDEQYF; CDR3nt: TGCGCCAGCAGCCGGGACAGGGGGCGCGACGAGCAGTACTTC
d_gene: -; v_gene: TRBV27; j_gene: TRBJ2-1; abundance: -; CDR3aa: CASSPGITVLGNEQFF; CDR3nt: TGTGCCAGCAGTCCAGGCATAACTGTACTAGGAAATGAGCAGTTCTTC
d_gene: -; v_gene: TRBV3-1/TRBV3-2; j_gene: TRBJ2-3; abundance: -; CDR3aa: CASRSLTVDTQYF; CDR3nt: TGTGCTAGCAGAAGTCTAACGGTAGATACGCAGTATTTT
d_gene: -; v_gene: TRBV2; j_gene: TRBJ1-2; abundance: -; CDR3aa: CASMTGPLYGYTF; CDR3nt: TGTGCCTCTATGACAGGTCCCCTTTATGGCTACACCTTC
d_gene: -; v_gene: TRBV28; j_gene: TRBJ1-2; abundance: -; CDR3aa: CASSVPGQPDGYTF; CDR3nt: TGTGCCAGCAGTGTCCCGGGACAACCCGATGGCTACACCTTC
d_gene: -; v_gene: TRBV6-5; j_gene: TRBJ1-1; abundance: -; CDR3aa: CASSSGISMNTEAFF; CDR3nt: TGTGCCAGCAGTTCCGGGATCTCCATGAACACTGAAGCTTTCTTT
d_gene: -; v_gene: TRBV19; j_gene: TRBJ2-7; abundance: -; CDR3aa: CASSAGQGGTYEQYF; CDR3nt: TGTGCCAGTAGTGCCGGACAGGGAGGGACCTACGAGCAGTACTTC
d_gene: -; v_gene: TRBV9; j_gene: TRBJ2-5; abundance: -; CDR3aa: CASSVVETRRELGKTQYF; CDR3nt: TGTGCCAGCAGCGTAGTGGAAACGAGGAGGGAGCTTGGGAAGACCCAGTACTTC
d_gene: TRBD1; v_gene: TRBV13; j_gene: TRBJ1-3; abundance: -; CDR3aa: CASSSGGGTAGNTIYF; CDR3nt: TGTGCCAGCAGCTCGGGAGGGGGGACAGCTGGAAACACCATATATTTT
d_gene: -; v_gene: TRBV29-1; j_gene: TRBJ1-3; abundance: -; CDR3aa: CSVEGNSGNTIYF; CDR3nt: TGCAGCGTGGAGGGGAACTCTGGAAACACCATATATTTT
d_gene: -; v_gene: TRBV2; j_gene: TRBJ1-3; abundance: -; CDR3aa: CAIRQGPRNTIYF; CDR3nt: TGTGCCATCCGCCAGGGGCCAAGAAACACCATATATTTT
d_gene: TRBD2; v_gene: TRBV7-3; j_gene: TRBJ2-3; abundance: -; CDR3aa: CASSPGLAGGITDTQYF; CDR3nt: TGTGCCAGCAGCCCCGGACTAGCGGGAGGTATAACAGATACGCAGTATTTT
d_gene: -; v_gene: TRBV18; j_gene: TRBJ1-6; abundance: -; CDR3aa: CASSPNRAGRSYNSPLHF; CDR3nt: TGTGCCAGCTCACCAAACAGGGCGGGCCGTTCCTATAATTCACCCCTCCACTTT
d_gene: -; v_gene: TRBV10-3; j_gene: TRBJ2-2; abundance: -; CDR3aa: CAISTGTLARPGELFF; CDR3nt: TGTGCCATCAGTACCGGGACTTTAGCTCGTCCCGGGGAGCTGTTTTTT
d_gene: TRBD1; v_gene: TRBV2; j_gene: TRBJ1-2; abundance: -; CDR3aa: CASGMGTGVWGYTF; CDR3nt: TGTGCCAGCGGAATGGGGACAGGGGTTTGGGGCTACACCTTC
d_gene: -; v_gene: TRBV6-1; j_gene: TRBJ2-3; abundance: -; CDR3aa: CASSEVAETDTQYF; CDR3nt: TGTGCCAGCAGTGAAGTTGCAGAAACAGATACGCAGTATTTT
d_gene: -; v_gene: TRBV7-6; j_gene: TRBJ2-5; abundance: -; CDR3aa: CASSLMQETQYF; CDR3nt: TGTGCCAGCAGTCTAATGCAAGAGACCCAGTACTTC
d_gene: -; v_gene: TRBV5-1; j_gene: TRBJ1-1; abundance: -; CDR3aa: CASSYITGTEAFF; CDR3nt: TGCGCCAGCAGCTACATTACGGGGACTGAAGCTTTCTTT
d_gene: TRBD2; v_gene: TRBV6-5; j_gene: TRBJ2-3; abundance: -; CDR3aa: CASTGGGDTDTQYF; CDR3nt: TGTGCCAGCACGGGGGGAGGGGACACAGATACGCAGTATTTT
d_gene: TRBD2; v_gene: TRBV5-1; j_gene: TRBJ2-1; abundance: -; CDR3aa: CASSFLASGGSPNEQFF; CDR3nt: TGCGCCAGCAGCTTTTTGGCTAGCGGAGGATCCCCCAATGAGCAGTTCTTC
d_gene: -; v_gene: TRBV2; j_gene: TRBJ1-1; abundance: -; CDR3aa: CATTRGATEAFF; CDR3nt: TGTGCCACCACGCGGGGAGCCACTGAAGCTTTCTTT
d_gene: TRBD1; v_gene: TRBV7-2; j_gene: TRBJ1-5; abundance: -; CDR3aa: CASSPTGDQPQHF; CDR3nt: TGTGCCAGCAGCCCGACAGGGGATCAGCCCCAGCATTTT
d_gene: TRBD1; v_gene: TRBV6-2/TRBV6-3; j_gene: TRBJ2-7; abundance: -; CDR3aa: CASSYGTGRHEQYF; CDR3nt: TGTGCCAGCAGTTACGGGACAGGGCGCCACGAGCAGTACTTC
d_gene: -; v_gene: TRBV29-1; j_gene: TRBJ1-1; abundance: -; CDR3aa: CSGDILGNTEAFF; CDR3nt: TGCAGCGGGGACATCTTAGGGAACACTGAAGCTTTCTTT
d_gene: TRBD1; v_gene: TRBV29-1; j_gene: TRBJ1-1; abundance: -; CDR3aa: CSVGGGTNTEAFF; CDR3nt: TGCAGCGTTGGAGGGGGCACGAACACTGAAGCTTTCTTT
d_gene: TRBD2; v_gene: TRBV3-1/TRBV3-2; j_gene: TRBJ2-7; abundance: -; CDR3aa: CASNRGPLAGVGGEQYF; CDR3nt: TGTGCCAGCAACCGAGGCCCCTTAGCGGGAGTGGGAGGCGAGCAGTACTTC
d_gene: TRBD1; v_gene: TRBV5-1; j_gene: TRBJ2-3; abundance: -; CDR3aa: CASSLFGVGTGAQDTQYF; CDR3nt: TGCGCCAGCAGCTTGTTTGGTGTCGGGACAGGGGCCCAAGATACGCAGTATTTT
d_gene: TRBD1; v_gene: TRBV24-1; j_gene: TRBJ1-5; abundance: -; CDR3aa: CATSEWDRDSNQPQHF; CDR3nt: TGTGCCACCAGTGAATGGGACAGGGATAGCAATCAGCCCCAGCATTTT
d_gene: TRBD2; v_gene: TRBV5-4; j_gene: TRBJ2-5; abundance: -; CDR3aa: CASSERLAGQETQYF; CDR3nt: TGTGCCAGCAGCGAGAGACTAGCGGGGCAAGAGACCCAGTACTTC
d_gene: -; v_gene: TRBV19; j_gene: TRBJ1-2; abundance: -; CDR3aa: CASSEGPNYGYTF; CDR3nt: TGTGCCAGTAGTGAGGGCCCGAACTATGGCTACACCTTC
d_gene: -; v_gene: TRBV10-3; j_gene: TRBJ2-7; abundance: -; CDR3aa: CAISSGSLGYEQYF; CDR3nt: TGTGCCATCAGTTCCGGGTCCCTCGGCTACGAGCAGTACTTC
d_gene: TRBD2; v_gene: TRBV10-3; j_gene: TRBJ2-1; abundance: once; CDR3aa: CAISPGLGLADYNEQFF; CDR3nt: TGTGCCATCAGTCCGGGGTTAGGACTAGCGGACTACAATGAGCAGTTCTTC
d_gene: TRBD2; v_gene: TRBV19; j_gene: TRBJ2-4; abundance: once; CDR3aa: CASSIAGSGGKNIQYF; CDR3nt: TGTGCCAGTAGTATAGCTGGTAGCGGGGGTAAAAACATTCAGTACTTC
d_gene: TRBD2; v_gene: TRBV24-1; j_gene: TRBJ2-3; abundance: once; CDR3aa: CATREGLAGAADTQYF; CDR3nt: TGTGCCACCAGGGAGGGACTAGCGGGAGCGGCAGATACGCAGTATTTT
d_gene: TRBD1; v_gene: TRBV7-9; j_gene: TRBJ2-1; abundance: -; CDR3aa: CASKGAGEQFF; CDR3nt: TGTGCCAGCAAGGGGGCAGGCGAGCAGTTCTTC
d_gene: -; v_gene: TRBV6-5; j_gene: TRBJ1-1; abundance: -; CDR3aa: CASSAPRRGTEAFF; CDR3nt: TGTGCCAGCAGCGCCCCCCGCAGGGGTACTGAAGCTTTCTTT
d_gene: TRBD2; v_gene: TRBV12-5; j_gene: TRBJ2-3; abundance: -; CDR3aa: CASGPGGASGRSEGSTDTQYF; CDR3nt: TGTGCTAGTGGTCCCGGAGGGGCTAGCGGGAGGTCTGAAGGGAGCACAGATACGCAGTATTTT
d_gene: -; v_gene: TRBV6-1; j_gene: TRBJ2-5; abundance: -; CDR3aa: CASSEMWSGTQYF; CDR3nt: TGTGCCAGCAGTGAAATGTGGAGTGGGACCCAGTACTTC
d_gene: -; v_gene: TRBV5-6; j_gene: TRBJ1-1; abundance: -; CDR3aa: CASSLGLQHTEAFF; CDR3nt: TGTGCCAGCAGCTTGGGATTACAGCACACTGAAGCTTTCTTT
d_gene: -; v_gene: TRBV11-2; j_gene: TRBJ1-6; abundance: few; CDR3aa: CASSPESYNSPLHF; CDR3nt: TGTGCCAGCAGCCCGGAGTCCTATAATTCACCCCTCCACTTT
d_gene: TRBD2; v_gene: TRBV11-3; j_gene: TRBJ2-1; abundance: -; CDR3aa: CASSFKREIYNEQFF; CDR3nt: TGTGCCAGCAGCTTTAAGCGGGAGATCTACAATGAGCAGTTCTTC
d_gene: TRBD1; v_gene: TRBV11-3; j_gene: TRBJ1-2; abundance: -; CDR3aa: CASSFPGQGAGGYTF; CDR3nt: TGTGCCAGCAGCTTCCCGGGACAGGGGGCAGGAGGCTACACCTTC
d_gene: TRBD1; v_gene: TRBV5-8; j_gene: TRBJ1-2; abundance: -; CDR3aa: CASSPRTGGEPLYGYTF; CDR3nt: TGTGCCAGCAGCCCAAGGACAGGGGGCGAGCCACTCTATGGCTACACCTTC